The 31 T cell receptor beta chains listed next were all sequenced from one sample in a study of molecular identifiers for immune sequencing clone quantification. TCRdb ran MiXCR on the PCR reads and lists one entry per CDR3 protein. Altogether about 320,000 distinct CDR3 sequences are present, 20% to 25% being singletons, with the ten largest covering about 0.81%. The material sequenced was naive CD8+ T cells from blood, with Jurkat cell RNA spiked in. Subset indicated: FACS-sorted CD8+CD4-CCR7+CD45RA+ naive T cells. These receptor sequences come from a human donor in good health. Some libraries in this study had Jurkat cell RNA spiked in.

This clonotype was found many times. V usage is TRBV6-5 and J usage is TRBJ2-7; 8 bases agree with TRBD2. V trimming: 2 bases; J trimming: 3 bases; junction bases outside the gene matches: 0. Germline V lookup: CDR1 MNHEY, CDR2 SVGAGI. CDR3 length: 13 residues. DNA of the CDR3: TGTGCCAGCAGTTACGCGGGAGGCTACGAGCAGTACTTC. Translated, it gives CASSYAGGYEQYF.

This clonotype was seen repeatedly, ten times or more. The V call is TRBV3-1, the J call TRBJ1-1, with TRBD1 matching over 8 bases. The CDR3 is made up of 15 amino acids. CDR1 LGHDT and CDR2 YNNKEL come from the germline V gene (reference sequence). J lost 4 bases, V lost 4 bases, and 8 bases had no gene match. CDR3: CASSPKDRVTTEAFF. The CDR3 DNA follows: TGTGCCAGCAGCCCGAAGGACAGGGTGACCACTGAAGCTTTCTTT.

This clonotype showed up just a few times. The rearrangement links TRBV3-1 to TRBJ2-5, with 9 bases identical to TRBD2. CDR3 length: 18 amino acids. Germline values: CDR1 LGHDT, CDR2 YNNKEL (reference sequence). Trimming removed 3 bases from V and 0 bases from J; junction bases left unmatched: 11. The DNA for the CDR3 is TGTGCCAGCAGCCAGGCCTCAACTAGCGGGTTAGACCAAGAGACCCAGTACTTC. Residues: CASSQASTSGLDQETQYF.

This clonotype appeared many times. The chain joins TRBV7-2 to TRBJ1-5; no firm D call. Per the germline V gene, CDR1 is SGHTA and CDR2 is FQGNSA. V lost 1 base and J 2 bases, leaving 12 bases between the germline ends. CDR3 length equals 16 residues. The CDR3 nucleotides read TGTGCCAGCAGCTTAGAGGTCATCTTCGGCAATCAGCCCCAGCATTTT. Translated: CASSLEVIFGNQPQHF.

This clonotype was seen ten or more times. This sequence joins TRBV7-9 and TRBJ1-1; no clear D gene. This CDR3 comprises 14 residues. CDR1 and CDR2 (germline): SEHNR, FQNEAQ (reference sequence). V lost 7 bases, J lost 6 bases, and 18 bases lay in between. As DNA, the CDR3 is TGTGCCAGCAAAGCAAGGGAAGGGAATCCTGAAGCTTTCTTT. Its translation is CASKAREGNPEAFF.

The gene calls are TRBV27 and TRBJ2-3; D call uncertain. Germline CDR1 reads MNHEY; CDR2 reads SMNVEV (reference sequence). Trimming left V 5 bases short and J 4 bases short, with 25 bases between. The CDR3 sequence is 18 residues long. CDR3 nucleotides: TGTGCCAGCAGTCGCCCCGAAGCGCCCCCCCCCCCCCCAGATACGCAGTATTTT. Translation gives CASSRPEAPPPPPDTQYF.

The sample holds many counts of this clonotype. This chain uses TRBV14 with TRBJ1-2, with TRBD1 as a possible D gene (6 bases). There are 18 residues in the CDR3. V dropped 4 bases and J dropped 3 bases, with 24 bases sitting between them. From germline, CDR1 is SGHDN and CDR2 FVKESK. The chain's CDR3 is CASSPLRDIPLLDYGYTF. As DNA, the CDR3 is TGTGCCAGCAGCCCTTTACGGGACATACCTCTTCTCGACTATGGCTACACCTTC.

This clonotype was seen a few times. The chain carries TRBV6-5 and TRBJ1-1; no firm D call. The length of the CDR3 is 15 residues. Per germline, CDR1 MNHEY and CDR2 SVGAGI. V lost 0 bases and J 1 base, leaving 9 bases between the germline ends. DNA for the CDR3: TGTGCCAGCAGTTACTCTTTAGGATCGAACACTGAAGCTTTCTTT. It encodes CASSYSLGSNTEAFF.

This clonotype was observed at least ten times. The chain links TRBV12-3 or TRBV12-4 to TRBJ2-2; 8 nucleotides align to TRBD2. V lost 3 bases to trimming and J lost 6 bases; unmatched junction nucleotides: 6. The CDR3 is 15 residues long. The CDR3: CASSFQREYPGELFF. CDR3 coding DNA: TGTGCCAGCAGTTTCCAGCGGGAGTATCCCGGGGAGCTGTTTTTT.

The gene calls are TRBV20-1 and TRBJ2-7; a possible D gene is TRBD2 (5 bases). V lost 2 bases and J lost 4, with 21 bases in between. Germline loops: CDR1 DFQATT, CDR2 SNEGSKA (reference sequence). The CDR3 contains 16 residues. The CDR3 bases are TGCAGTGCTAGACTCCCGGACTCTCCACTGATTTACGAGCAGTACTTC. The encoded protein is CSARLPDSPLIYEQYF.

In its sample, this clonotype was seen many times. This chain links TRBV12-3 or TRBV12-4 with TRBJ2-7, with 7 bases matching TRBD2. The junction had 3 bases not matched to a gene; V was cut back by 7 bases and J by 0 bases. The length of the CDR3 is 13 residues. The CDR3 sequence is CASKGGSSYEQYF. As DNA, the CDR3 is TGTGCCAGCAAAGGCGGGAGCTCCTACGAGCAGTACTTC.

The chain carries TRBV6-2 or TRBV6-3 and TRBJ2-1, with D perhaps matching TRBD2 (5 bases). This CDR3 is 12 amino acids long. The germline V gene has CDR1 MNHEY and CDR2 SVGEGT. V lost 8 bases, J lost 8 bases, and 13 bases lay in between. CDR3 sequence: CASGIGGDEQFF. For the CDR3, the DNA is TGTGCCAGCGGGATAGGAGGAGATGAGCAGTTCTTC.

As to this clonotype: A single base separates this from a much larger clone, so it may be a read error. This chain uses TRBV20-1 with TRBJ2-2; no reliable D call. The V end lost 1 base, the J end lost 1 base, and 13 bases lay between the germline ends. The length of the CDR3 is 16 residues. Germline V gene sequence: CDR1 DFQATT, CDR2 SNEGSKA (reference sequence). In nucleotides, the CDR3 is TGCAGTGCTAGAGTCCCCGGCCCTATGAACACCGGGGAGCTGTTTTTT. This gives the protein CSARVPGPMNTGELFF.

The chain has TRBV28 and TRBJ2-5, with D maybe TRBD2 (6 bases). The germline V gene has CDR1 MDHEN and CDR2 SYDVKM. The CDR3 runs 15 residues. V dropped 7 bases and J dropped 1 base, with 16 bases sitting between them. The CDR3 DNA sequence: TGTGCCAGCACCGTCGGGAGCGGTATCCAAGAGACCCAGTACTTC. This codes for CASTVGSGIQETQYF.

This clonotype came up many times. V usage is TRBV6-1 and J usage is TRBJ1-5; D not resolved. There are 13 residues in the CDR3. V gave up 1 base and J gave up 5 bases, with 6 bases separating them. CDR1 is MNHNS and CDR2 is SASEGT in the germline V gene. CDR3 nucleotides: TGTGCCAGCAGTGAAGGATGGGATCAGCCCCAGCATTTT. Translated: CASSEGWDQPQHF.

Many counts were recorded for this clonotype. The CDR3 DNA follows: TGTGCCAGCAGTCCACCAGGGACTACCGACGAGCAGTACTTC. Protein product: CASSPPGTTDEQYF. This rearrangement joins TRBV6-5 to TRBJ2-7; TRBD2 aligns across 7 bases. Germline trimming cut 5 bases from V and 5 bases from J; bases unmatched to any gene: 9. CDR3 size: 14 residues. Germline V gene lookup returns CDR1 MNHEY and CDR2 SVGAGI.

A note on this clonotype: A read error may be the cause here, since a much bigger clone is one base away. The rearrangement uses TRBV5-4 and TRBJ2-7; D might be TRBD1 (6 bases). The CDR3 covers 14 residues. CDR1 SGHNT and CDR2 YYREEE come from the germline V gene (reference sequence). CDR3 DNA: TGTGCCAGCAGCTTTGACAGGTCTACCTACGGGCAGTACTTC. Translating it yields CASSFDRSTYGQYF.

V gene TRBV6-5 combines with J gene TRBJ1-2, with unresolved D. The CDR3 has 15 amino acids. Germline values: CDR1 MNHEY, CDR2 SVGAGI. Between the trimmed V and J ends, which lost 1 base and 1 base, there was a span of 10 bases. CDR3 sequence: CASSYYGRNNYGYTF. CDR3 DNA sequence: TGTGCCAGCAGTTACTACGGCAGGAATAACTATGGCTACACCTTC.

This clonotype was seen a handful of times. V gene TRBV27 combines with J gene TRBJ2-7, with a tentative D call TRBD1 (6 bases). The CDR3 has 15 residues. The germline V gene has CDR1 MNHEY and CDR2 SMNVEV (reference sequence). V lost 6 bases and J lost 0, with 15 bases in between. The CDR3 loop reads CASSTHWTDSYEQYF. In nucleotides, the CDR3 is TGTGCCAGCAGCACCCACTGGACAGACTCCTACGAGCAGTACTTC.

This rearrangement joins TRBV19 to TRBJ2-1; D ambiguous. This CDR3 region has 15 residues. With 5 bases removed from V and 1 base from J, the gap between germline ends came to 12 bases. In germline, CDR1 is LNHDA, CDR2 SQIVND (reference sequence). In DNA form, the CDR3 reads TGTGCCAGTAGTTCCCACAGCGTATCCTACAATGAGCAGTTCTTC. Its translation is CASSSHSVSYNEQFF. The full variable domain, with the rest looked up from reference TRBV19 and TRBJ2-1, is DGGITQSPKYLFRKEGQNVTLSCEQNLNHDAMYWYRQDPGQGLRLIYYSQIVNDFQKGDIAEGYSVSREKKESFPLTVTSAQKNPTAFYLCASSSHSVSYNEQFFGPGTRLTVL.

This clonotype was picked up many times. V and J are TRBV15 and TRBJ2-5, with D perhaps TRBD1 (6 bases). Trimming took 1 base from V and 0 from J, leaving 12 bases between them. The CDR3 is 16 amino acids. Germline V gives CDR1 LNHNV, CDR2 YYDKDF (reference sequence). The CDR3 DNA reads as TGTGCCACCAGCAGAGGCGGGTACAGGGACCAAGAGACCCAGTACTTC. Translated, it gives CATSRGGYRDQETQYF.

This clonotype was detected ten times or more. The chain recombines TRBV4-3 with TRBJ1-2; the D is unclear. This CDR3 comprises 14 residues. V dropped 5 bases and J dropped 0 bases, with 10 bases sitting between them. The V gene's germline CDR1 is LGHNA and CDR2 YSLEER. The CDR3 DNA sequence: TGCGCCAGCAGCGCACAAACATCTAACTATGGCTACACCTTC. Protein sequence: CASSAQTSNYGYTF.

In nucleotides, the CDR3 is TGCGCCAGCAGCCAAGTTGACGTAGCGGATCGTAAGACTAGCACAGATACGCAGTATTTT. Protein sequence: CASSQVDVADRKTSTDTQYF. This rearrangement joins TRBV4-1 to TRBJ2-3, with D possibly matching TRBD2 (6 bases). CDR1 is MGHRA, CDR2 YSYEKL, per germline. The CDR3 is 20 amino acids. V dropped 1 base and J dropped 0 bases, with 23 bases sitting between them.

With regard to this clonotype: A much larger clone is a single base away; this may be a read error. The V gene is TRBV6-2 or TRBV6-3, the J gene TRBJ2-2, with 10 bases matching TRBD2. This CDR3 is 15 amino acids long. The germline gives CDR1 MNHEY, CDR2 SVGEGT. This CDR3 is CASSYLAGVSGELVF. The CDR3 nucleotides read TGTGCCAGCAGTTACCTAGCGGGAGTTTCCGGGGAGCTGGTTTTT.

This clonotype showed up many times. This chain uses TRBV7-3 with TRBJ1-2; D perhaps matches TRBD1 (5 bases). Germline V CDR1 and CDR2: SGHTA, FQGTGA. The V and J ends lost 8 bases and 4 bases respectively, with 14 bases between them. The CDR3 runs to 13 residues. In DNA form, the CDR3 reads TGTGCCAGCGCACCGGGGGAAACCTATGGCTACACCTTC. As protein: CASAPGETYGYTF.

This clonotype was seen many times. The chain recombines TRBV5-4 with TRBJ1-6; D uncertain. Trimming left V 0 bases short and J 3 bases short, with 7 bases between. There are 15 residues in the CDR3. Germline V CDR1 and CDR2: SGHNT, YYREEE (reference sequence). As DNA, the CDR3 is TGTGCCAGCAGCTTGGGGACCGACTATAATTCACCCCTCCACTTT. Amino acid sequence: CASSLGTDYNSPLHF.

This clonotype was observed many times. The CDR3 bases are TGTGCCAGCACGGATTCTGTTGGGGGAAACACCATATATTTT. Translating gives CASTDSVGGNTIYF. The chain joins TRBV2 to TRBJ1-3; the D is unclear. The germline V gene has CDR1 SNHLY and CDR2 FYNNEI. The CDR3 extends over 14 amino acids. V lost 7 bases and J lost 4, with 14 bases in between. Variable domain in full (rest from reference TRBV2 and TRBJ1-3): EPEVTQTPSHQVTQMGQEVILRCVPISNHLYFYWYRQILGQKVEFLVSFYNNEISEKSEIFDDQFSVERPDGSNFTLKIRSTKLEDSAMYFCASTDSVGGNTIYFGEGSWLTVV.

This clonotype was detected ten times or more. The rearrangement joins TRBV28 to TRBJ2-3; D not certain. The CDR3 spans 11 residues. Trimming removed 6 bases at V and 2 bases at J, with 3 bases between. Germline V lookup: CDR1 MDHEN, CDR2 SYDVKM. The CDR3 loop reads CASSLTDTQYF. Written as DNA, the CDR3 is TGTGCCAGCAGCCTCACAGATACGCAGTATTTT.

This clonotype occurred a few times. The rearrangement joins TRBV7-9 to TRBJ2-1; a weak D match, TRBD2 (5 bases). Germline lookup yields CDR1 SEHNR and CDR2 FQNEAQ (reference sequence). The CDR3 is made up of 15 amino acids. The V gene lost 4 bases and the J gene lost 2 bases, with 12 bases spanning the gap. For the CDR3, the DNA is TGTGCCAGCAGCTCCACTAGAAACCCCTACAATGAGCAGTTCTTC. It specifies CASSSTRNPYNEQFF. The variable domain in full, completed from reference TRBV7-9 and TRBJ2-1, reads DTGVSQNPRHKITKRGQNVTFRCDPISEHNRLYWYRQTLGQGPEFLTYFQNEAQLEKSRLLSDRFSAERPKGSFSTLEIQRTEQGDSAMYLCASSSTRNPYNEQFFGPGTRLTVL.

This chain connects TRBV10-1 to TRBJ2-5, with D unclear. Trimming pared 5 bases from V and 2 bases from J, leaving 9 bases between. Germline CDR1 is WNHNN and CDR2 is SYGVQD (reference sequence). The CDR3 covers 13 residues. In DNA form, the CDR3 reads TGCGCCAGCAGTCTGGACGGACAAGAGACCCAGTACTTC. It yields the protein CASSLDGQETQYF.

This clonotype came up many times. The J gene is TRBJ1-1, the V gene TRBV13; maybe TRBD1 (6 bases). CDR1 and CDR2 (germline): PRHDT, FYEKMQ (reference sequence). This CDR3 has 16 amino acids. V was clipped by 3 bases and J by 2 bases, with 16 bases between them. The CDR3 sequence is CASSFARSTGNTEAFF. The CDR3 DNA is TGTGCCAGCAGCTTCGCCCGATCGACAGGAAACACTGAAGCTTTCTTT. Based on the CDR3 plus reference TRBV13 and TRBJ1-1, the full variable domain is AAGVIQSPRHLIKEKRETATLKCYPIPRHDTVYWYQQGPGQDPQFLISFYEKMQSDKGSIPDRFSAQQFSDYHSELNMSSLELGDSALYFCASSFARSTGNTEAFFGQGTRLTVV.